This T cell receptor beta chain originates from a study of CD4+ T cells in melanoma (dated by TCRdb to 2021 to 2024). Broadly, across the study: Neoantigen-specific CD4+ T cells in human melanoma were investigated in the study. Overall study results and their limits: The report described a correlation between neoantigen-specific CD4+ T cells and the function of CD8+ T cells, macrophages and B cells. Neoantigen-specific CD4+ T cells in melanoma were reported to show diverse differentiation states.

This clone was recorded a few times. The clone's antigen remains unknown. A read error may account for a junction end that differs from germline. The receptor library was made with the immunoSEQ multiplex PCR assay. TCRdb carries this immuneACCESS record with in-frame sequences only. Its versions omit some clonotypes, under half of them owing to an unresolved V gene in the studies checked, with the rest unexplained. This sample holds more than 13,000 clones; 62% were observed only once. The ten most abundant clones make up approximately 15% of the sample. Donors were patients with melanoma. From the cysteine up to the phenylalanine, the CDR3 has a length of 13 residues. Here the CDR3 DNA is all that survives: 39 bases in frame from base 1. Taken from the germline V gene, the CDR1 and CDR2 loops are SNHLY and FYNNEI.

The receptor was isolated from a human donor with melanoma. The chain couples TRBV2 to TRBJ1-2, with the D segment identity uncertain. The specimen was cells from a culture (not recorded whether cultured in vitro). The CDR3 sequence is CASTSEGVTFPLF. In nucleotides, the sequence is TGTGCCAGCACGAGTGAAGGCGTTACGTTTCCCCTATTC.